This passage covers 30 T cell receptor beta chains from one sample sequenced in a study of cytotoxic CD8 clonotypes in ibrutinib-treated CLL. Assay: immunoSEQ multiplex PCR; the TCRdb copy retains only in-frame clones and omits some. The repertoire holds roughly 300,000 clones, with roughly three quarters as singletons. Sequences were derived from PBMCs, sampled at disease progression, from a patient treated with ibrutinib. The receptors come from a human donor with chronic lymphocytic leukemia.

A few counts support this clone. The CDR3: CASSLMASYNEQFF. DNA of the CDR3: TGTGCCAGCAGCTTAATGGCCTCCTACAATGAGCAGTTCTTC. The chain carries TRBV7-3 and TRBJ2-1, with D unclear. The CDR3 is 14 residues long. Trimming took off 1 base at V and 0 bases at J, with 4 bases between the two ends. Germline CDR1 SGHTA, CDR2 FQGTGA.

The CDR3 coding sequence is TGTGCCAGCAGCAAGGGACCGGCGGAGACCCAGTACTTC. This gives the protein CASSKGPAETQYF. The J gene is TRBJ2-5, the V gene TRBV7-3, with D perhaps given as TRBD1 or TRBD2 (5 bases each). Trimming shortened V by 5 bases and J by 5 bases, and 12 bases separated the two germline ends. The germline CDR1 and CDR2 sequences are SGHTA and FQGTGA. This CDR3 is built from 13 residues.

The V and J genes are TRBV7-2 and TRBJ2-7; D gene unclear. Germline CDR1 reads SGHTA; CDR2 reads FQGNSA. Between the trimmed V and J ends, which lost 4 bases and 6 bases, there was a span of 16 bases. The CDR3 extends over 14 amino acids. The CDR3 loop reads CASSYSPLGSEQYF. The CDR3 nucleotides are TGTGCCAGCAGCTATTCCCCCCTGGGCAGCGAGCAGTACTTC.

J is TRBJ1-5 and V is TRBV27, with TRBD1 matching over 9 bases. CDR1 is MNHEY, CDR2 SMNVEV, per germline (reference sequence). The V segment lost 5 bases and the J segment 7 bases; nucleotides outside the gene matches: 9. This CDR3 spans 15 amino acids. CDR3 amino acids: CASSPLQGAGQPQHF. The CDR3 DNA sequence: TGTGCCAGCAGTCCGCTACAGGGGGCAGGACAGCCCCAGCATTTT.

A few counts support this clone. This chain uses TRBV9 with TRBJ2-1; TRBD1 agrees at 9 bases. Germline CDR1 is SGDLS and CDR2 is YYNGEE. With V trimmed by 4 bases and J by 7 bases, 6 bases remained unmatched. CDR3 size: 14 residues. CDR3 sequence: CASSPGGTGNEQFF. The CDR3 nucleotides read TGTGCCAGCAGCCCAGGGGGGACAGGGAATGAGCAGTTCTTC.

V is TRBV6-5 and J is TRBJ2-3; D is possibly TRBD2 (7 bases). V gave up 1 base and J gave up 2 bases, with 13 bases separating them. Germline V gene data show CDR1 as MNHEY and CDR2 as SVGAGI. CDR3 length equals 16 residues. The CDR3 loop is CASSYWGGGNTDTQYF. CDR3 nucleotide sequence: TGTGCCAGCAGTTACTGGGGCGGGGGCAACACAGATACGCAGTATTTT.

V is TRBV14 and J is TRBJ1-1; D gene unclear. CDR3 length: 13 residues. V lost 4 bases, J lost 1 base, and 7 bases lay in between. From germline, CDR1 is SGHDN and CDR2 FVKESK. As DNA, the CDR3 is TGTGCCAGCAGCCTACAGTCGAACACTGAAGCTTTCTTT. This translates into CASSLQSNTEAFF. The full variable domain, completed using reference TRBV14 and TRBJ1-1, is EAGVTQFPSHSVIEKGQTVTLRCDPISGHDNLYWYRRVMGKEIKFLLHFVKESKQDESGMPNNRFLAERTGGTYSTLKVQPAELEDSGVYFCASSLQSNTEAFFGQGTRLTVV.

The CDR3 DNA reads as TGTGCCAGCAGTTACTCTACCGGACAGGGCGTGAGGGAGCAGTACTTC. Amino acids: CASSYSTGQGVREQYF. This chain uses TRBV6-6 with TRBJ2-7; TRBD1 aligns across 8 bases. Germline V gene sequence: CDR1 MNHNY, CDR2 SVGAGI (reference sequence). J lost 7 bases, V lost 0 bases, and 11 bases had no gene match. The CDR3 is 16 amino acids.

This chain connects TRBV7-9 to TRBJ1-1, with 7 positions matching TRBD1. This CDR3 contains 14 residues. Germline V gives CDR1 SEHNR, CDR2 FQNEAQ (reference sequence). The trim removed 4 bases at V and 3 bases at J, leaving 5 bases unmatched. CDR3 loop: CASSSTGTYTEAFF. In nucleotides, the CDR3 is TGTGCCAGCAGCTCGACAGGGACTTACACTGAAGCTTTCTTT. Based on the CDR3 plus reference TRBV7-9 and TRBJ1-1, the full variable domain is DTGVSQNPRHKITKRGQNVTFRCDPISEHNRLYWYRQTLGQGPEFLTYFQNEAQLEKSRLLSDRFSAERPKGSFSTLEIQRTEQGDSAMYLCASSSTGTYTEAFFGQGTRLTVV.

J is TRBJ2-7 and V is TRBV7-6; weak D call: TRBD1 (7 bases). The CDR3 totals 14 residues. Germline CDR1 and CDR2: SGHVS and FNYEAQ. V was clipped by 2 bases and J by 7 bases, with 15 bases between them. This CDR3 is CASSLNRGLGEQYF. The CDR3 coding sequence is TGTGCCAGCAGCTTAAACAGGGGACTTGGGGAGCAGTACTTC.

The rearrangement joins TRBV13 to TRBJ1-5; 9 nucleotides align to TRBD1. This CDR3 has 14 residues. V shed 3 bases and J 6 bases; nucleotides not matched to a gene: 3. Germline loops: CDR1 PRHDT, CDR2 FYEKMQ (reference sequence). CDR3 DNA: TGTGCCAGCAGCTTGGGACAGGGAGGTCAGCCCCAGCATTTT. Its protein is CASSLGQGGQPQHF.

The chain carries TRBV15 and TRBJ1-4; D may be TRBD1 (6 bases). There are 16 residues in the CDR3. V gave up 2 bases and J gave up 8 bases, with 18 bases separating them. From germline, CDR1 is LNHNV and CDR2 YYDKDF (reference sequence). The chain's CDR3 is CATSRHSGQRDEKLFF. The CDR3, as DNA: TGTGCCACCAGCAGACATTCGGGACAACGGGACGAAAAACTGTTTTTT.

The chain employs TRBV6-1 and TRBJ2-3; 11 nucleotides align to TRBD2. Looked up from germline, CDR1 is MNHNS and CDR2 is SASEGT. V trimming: 0 bases; J trimming: 2 bases; junction bases outside the gene matches: 7. The CDR3 is 18 residues long. Here the CDR3 reads CASSEARTSGGITDTQYF. As DNA, the CDR3 is TGTGCCAGCAGTGAAGCGCGCACTAGCGGGGGCATCACAGATACGCAGTATTTT.

This rearrangement joins TRBV6-5 to TRBJ2-7; TRBD2 is a possible D gene (5 bases). Deletions cut 7 bases from V and 4 bases from J, with 17 bases between. Looked up from germline, CDR1 is MNHEY and CDR2 is SVGAGI. The CDR3 loop spans 14 amino acids. CDR3 in DNA: TGTGCCAGCACCCAGGACTTCGGCTCGTACGAGCAGTACTTC. Translation gives CASTQDFGSYEQYF.

This clone was seen a single time. This chain joins TRBV6-1 and TRBJ2-1, with 7 nucleotides matching TRBD2. Per germline, CDR1 MNHNS and CDR2 SASEGT. CDR3 size: 20 residues. Losses at the gene ends were 2 bases for V and 1 base for J; bases not matched to a gene: 17. The CDR3 here is CASSESPGLVISHSYNEQFF. CDR3 DNA: TGTGCCAGCAGTGAATCCCCTGGACTAGTAATTAGCCATTCCTACAATGAGCAGTTCTTC.

This clone was seen a handful of times. The chain links TRBV27 to TRBJ1-2; 8 nucleotides line up with TRBD1. The V gene's germline CDR1 is MNHEY and CDR2 SMNVEV (reference sequence). The CDR3 totals 13 residues. After removal of 6 bases from V and 8 bases from J, the junction contained 8 bases not matched to a gene. CDR3 nucleotide sequence: TGTGCCAGCAGCCGCAGGGGGCGTGGGGGCTACACCTTC. Translated, it gives CASSRRGRGGYTF.

V and J are TRBV5-1 and TRBJ1-6; 8 bases fit TRBD1. CDR1 and CDR2 (germline): SGHRS, YFSETQ. The CDR3 totals 15 residues. The V gene end was trimmed by 3 bases and the J gene end by 9 bases; junction bases not matched to a gene: 8. CDR3 region: CASSWMDRVGSPLHF. CDR3 DNA sequence: TGCGCCAGCAGCTGGATGGACAGGGTTGGTTCACCCCTCCACTTT.

The V call is TRBV7-9, the J call TRBJ2-5; 9 positions agree with TRBD1. Germline CDR1 and CDR2: SEHNR and FQNEAQ (reference sequence). The CDR3 contains 14 residues. J gave up 2 bases and V 8 bases, and 6 bases lay outside the gene matches. The CDR3 protein is CASQTGGRQETQYF. The CDR3 DNA reads TGTGCCAGCCAAACAGGGGGCCGGCAAGAGACCCAGTACTTC.

The chain carries TRBV7-2 and TRBJ2-7, with TRBD2 matching over 7 bases. Germline V CDR1 and CDR2: SGHTA, FQGNSA. This CDR3 is built from 16 residues. J lost 1 base, V lost 5 bases, and 11 bases had no gene match. As DNA, the CDR3 is TGTGCCAGCAGCCCCTCTAGCGGAAGCTGGTCCTACGAGCAGTACTTC. Protein sequence: CASSPSSGSWSYEQYF.

The CDR3 sequence is CATSSFSFTGFYGYTF. DNA for the CDR3: TGTGCCACCAGCAGCTTTTCGTTTACAGGGTTCTATGGCTACACCTTC. This rearrangement joins TRBV15 to TRBJ1-2, with D maybe TRBD1 (6 bases). From germline, CDR1 is LNHNV and CDR2 YYDKDF (reference sequence). The CDR3 has 16 residues. Trimming pared 3 bases from V and 4 bases from J, leaving 18 bases between.

The V and J genes are TRBV13 and TRBJ2-3, with D perhaps matching TRBD2 (7 bases). The CDR3 length is 15 residues. V was shortened by 4 bases and J by 2 bases, with 13 bases between the two germline ends. In germline, CDR1 is PRHDT, CDR2 FYEKMQ (reference sequence). CDR3 sequence reads: CASSSQGTTTDTQYF. CDR3 DNA: TGTGCCAGCAGCTCCCAGGGGACTACCACAGATACGCAGTATTTT.

The chain has TRBV7-9 and TRBJ2-1; 12 bases align to TRBD2. CDR1 and CDR2 from the germline V gene are SEHNR and FQNEAQ (reference sequence). This CDR3 spans 14 amino acids. V dropped 7 bases and J dropped 6; count of bases not matched to a gene: 4. The CDR3 nucleotides are TGTGCCAGCACCAAGACTAGCGGGAGCAATGAGCAGTTCTTC. Amino acids: CASTKTSGSNEQFF.

The chain joins TRBV4-3 to TRBJ2-1; D is ambiguous. The CDR3 length is 14 residues. V was pared by 4 bases and J by 9 bases, with 16 bases between. CDR1 and CDR2 (germline): LGHNA, YSLEER. In DNA form, the CDR3 reads TGCGCCAGCAGCCTTGGCCCCGCGAACAGTGAGCAGTTCTTC. Protein product: CASSLGPANSEQFF.

This clone has more than one count but fewer than ten. This rearrangement joins TRBV5-1 to TRBJ2-7; TRBD1 matches at 7 bases. CDR3 size: 15 residues. Germline V gives CDR1 SGHRS, CDR2 YFSETQ. The J segment lost 0 bases and the V segment lost 1 base, leaving 4 bases of the junction unmatched. The CDR3 DNA reads as TGCGCCAGCAGCTTGCAACAGGGGACCTCCTACGAGCAGTACTTC. Its protein is CASSLQQGTSYEQYF.

This clone showed up just once. J is TRBJ2-7 and V is TRBV5-1, with TRBD2 as a possible D gene (5 bases). Trimming shortened V by 1 base and J by 7 bases, and 12 bases separated the two germline ends. The CDR3 spans 13 residues. Per the germline V gene, CDR1 is SGHRS and CDR2 is YFSETQ. In DNA, the CDR3 is TGCGCCAGCAGCTTGTGGCCTACGGGGGAGCAGTACTTC. Encoded protein: CASSLWPTGEQYF.

This clone came up a few times. This chain links TRBV2 with TRBJ1-2; 8 bases are shared with TRBD1. Germline CDR1 reads SNHLY; CDR2 reads FYNNEI. The CDR3 loop spans 12 amino acids. V lost 7 bases to trimming and J lost 8 bases; unmatched junction nucleotides: 6. CDR3 sequence reads: CASKDRVNGYTF. DNA of the CDR3: TGTGCCAGCAAGGACAGGGTGAACGGCTACACCTTC.

The chain carries TRBV7-2 and TRBJ2-7; tentative D call: TRBD2 (6 bases). Trimming removed 5 bases at V and 2 bases at J, with 16 bases between. Germline V gene sequence: CDR1 SGHTA, CDR2 FQGNSA. This CDR3 comprises 15 residues. The CDR3 bases are TGTGCCAGCAGCCAAGCACTCTCTAGCGCCTACGAGCAGTACTTC. This gives the protein CASSQALSSAYEQYF. Full variable domain (rest looked up from reference TRBV7-2 and TRBJ2-7): GAGVSQSPSNKVTEKGKDVELRCDPISGHTALYWYRQSLGQGLEFLIYFQGNSAPDKSGLPSDRFSAERTGGSVSTLTIQRTQQEDSAVYLCASSQALSSAYEQYFGPGTRLTVT.

The chain links TRBV15 to TRBJ2-5, with 8 bases identical to TRBD1. Looked up from germline, CDR1 is LNHNV and CDR2 is YYDKDF (reference sequence). J gave up 5 bases and V 0 bases, and 14 bases lay outside the gene matches. The CDR3 spans 18 residues. For the CDR3, the DNA is TGTGCCACCAGCAGAGACACGAGTGACAGGGGTTATCTGGAGACCCAGTACTTC. Translating it yields CATSRDTSDRGYLETQYF.

V gene TRBV7-8 combines with J gene TRBJ1-5; TRBD1 aligns across 7 bases. The junction had 14 bases not matched to a gene; V was cut back by 5 bases and J by 7 bases. CDR1 is SGHVS, CDR2 FQNEAQ, per germline. CDR3 size: 16 residues. The CDR3 sequence is CASSPLSDRAGQPQHF. In nucleotides, the CDR3 is TGTGCCAGCAGCCCCCTATCCGACAGGGCGGGGCAGCCCCAGCATTTT.

This clone was picked up a small number of times. V usage is TRBV5-1 and J usage is TRBJ2-5; 9 positions agree with TRBD1. There are 16 residues in the CDR3. The V and J ends lost 0 bases and 2 bases, in that order; junction bases with no gene match: 5. Germline-derived CDR1 and CDR2 are SGHRS and YFSETQ. The chain's CDR3 is CASSLGGTGLQETQYF. The DNA for the CDR3 is TGCGCCAGCAGCTTGGGCGGGACAGGGTTACAAGAGACCCAGTACTTC.